This T cell receptor beta chain was identified during a study of blood T cell repertoires in COVID-19. Across 24 US areas, participants ranged in age from about 18 to 100 years. Categorization into cohorts depended on clinical history that participants reported. Assay used: immunoSEQ multiplex PCR; TCRdb lists only in-frame clones, some missing. The sample holds some 230,000 clones, 80% to 90% seen once. The source is a woman under 30 in a cohort exposed to, infected with or recovered from COVID-19 (not recorded which). Sequenced material: PBMCs or T cells enriched from blood (not recorded which).

CDR3 protein: CASNRLADYNEQFF. DNA for the CDR3: TGTGCCAGCAATAGACTAGCGGACTACAATGAGCAGTTCTTC. The gene calls are TRBV2 and TRBJ2-1; 9 bases fit TRBD2. Trimming cost V 7 bases and J 3 bases; bases outside gene matches: 4. This CDR3 is 14 amino acids long. The germline V gene encodes CDR1 SNHLY and CDR2 FYNNEI.